These T cell receptor beta chains were read from a single sample in a study of Ad26.COV2.S vaccination and SARS-CoV-2 variants. Sequenced by immunoSEQ multiplex PCR; TCRdb stores in-frame clones only, minus some. The data hold 500,000 or so clones, with 89% observed a single time. This specimen consisted of peripheral blood, obtained in a trial of Ad26.COV2.S vaccine versus placebo. The receptors originated from a person between 18 and 65 years old who received the Ad26.COV2.S COVID-19 vaccine or a placebo. CDR3s include the opening cysteine and the closing phenylalanine or tryptophan. A D gene is named only where the DNA matches it firmly. Some rows mark clone size as missing; the rest say once, few, many or name a class of expanded clone.

J gene,clone size,V gene,D gene,CDR3 protein,CDR3 DNA
TRBJ2-5,NA,TRBV19,NA,CASSPRRTETQYF,TGTGCCAGTAGTCCCAGAAGGACGGAGACCCAGTACTTC
TRBJ2-7,NA,TRBV3-1/TRBV3-2,TRBD1,CASSPRDSSYEQYF,TGTGCCAGCAGCCCACGGGACAGCTCCTACGAGCAGTACTTC
TRBJ1-6,NA,TRBV25-1,NA,CASSEGLAGYDSPLHF,TGTGCCAGCAGTGAAGGTTTGGCCGGGTATGATTCACCCCTCCACTTT
TRBJ2-3,NA,TRBV5-1,NA,CASSFVGAVYDTQYF,TGCGCCAGCAGCTTTGTTGGGGCGGTGTATGATACGCAGTATTTT
TRBJ2-2,NA,TRBV7-8,TRBD2,CASSVTSGGNTGELFF,TGTGCCAGCAGCGTGACTAGCGGGGGGAACACCGGGGAGCTGTTTTTT
TRBJ1-2,NA,TRBV29-1,NA,CSVYPGFVGARGYTF,TGCAGCGTGTACCCAGGGTTCGTAGGGGCGCGGGGCTACACCTTC
TRBJ1-1,NA,TRBV19,NA,CASSIWEGTEAFF,TGTGCCAGTAGTATTTGGGAGGGCACTGAAGCTTTCTTT
TRBJ1-6,NA,TRBV28,TRBD1,CASSLSGTGVIPAHF,TGTGCCAGCAGTTTATCTGGGACAGGTGTGATACCGGCCCACTTT
TRBJ1-2,NA,TRBV6-4,TRBD1,CAIGTGGDYGYTF,TGTGCCATCGGGACAGGGGGCGACTATGGCTACACCTTC
TRBJ2-5,NA,TRBV7-3,TRBD2,CASSLLAGGPWETQYF,TGTGCCAGCAGCTTATTAGCGGGGGGGCCGTGGGAGACCCAGTACTTC
TRBJ2-3,NA,TRBV6-1,TRBD2,CASSELGGELGTQYF,TGTGCCAGCAGTGAATTGGGGGGGGAACTGGGTACGCAGTATTTT
TRBJ1-3,NA,TRBV6-5,NA,CASSYNRNSGNTIYF,TGTGCCAGCAGTTACAACCGCAACTCTGGAAACACCATATATTTT
TRBJ2-1,once,TRBV9,TRBD2,CASSVGGLALSYNEQFF,TGTGCCAGCAGCGTCGGGGGACTAGCTCTATCCTACAATGAGCAGTTCTTC
TRBJ1-6,NA,TRBV4-3,NA,CASSQDGPRRDNSPLHF,TGCGCCAGCAGCCAAGATGGGCCCAGAAGGGATAATTCACCCCTCCACTTT
TRBJ2-1,NA,TRBV15,NA,CATSRLAGSGWEQFF,TGTGCCACCAGCAGACTAGCCGGGTCGGGGTGGGAGCAGTTCTTC
TRBJ2-2,NA,TRBV5-1,NA,CASSLDYTGFPGELFF,TGCGCCAGCAGCTTGGACTATACAGGGTTTCCCGGGGAGCTGTTTTTT
TRBJ2-2,NA,TRBV9,TRBD2,CASSVVSGGGTGELFF,TGTGCCAGCAGCGTAGTTTCGGGAGGGGGCACCGGGGAGCTGTTTTTT
TRBJ2-3,NA,TRBV7-9,NA,CASSDSWAVSTDTQYF,TGTGCCAGCAGCGACTCCTGGGCCGTTAGCACAGATACGCAGTATTTT
TRBJ2-7,NA,TRBV28,NA,CASSLDSYYEQYF,TGTGCCAGCAGTTTGGACAGCTACTACGAGCAGTACTTC
TRBJ2-7,NA,TRBV5-1,TRBD2,CASSLGLAGATYEQYF,TGCGCCAGCAGCTTAGGACTAGCGGGGGCCACCTACGAGCAGTACTTC
TRBJ1-2,few,TRBV6-6,NA,CASSYQPYYGYTF,TGTGCCAGCAGTTACCAGCCGTACTATGGCTACACCTTC
TRBJ1-1,few,TRBV4-3,NA,CASSQDALDTEAFF,TGCGCCAGCAGCCAAGATGCACTCGACACTGAAGCTTTCTTT
TRBJ2-5,NA,TRBV5-8,NA,CASSLGGQGGYQETQYF,TGTGCCAGCAGCCTTGGTGGTCAGGGGGGATACCAAGAGACCCAGTACTTC
TRBJ2-3,NA,TRBV13,NA,CATQGLRTDTQYF,TGTGCCACCCAGGGACTTCGGACAGATACGCAGTATTTT
TRBJ1-1,once,TRBV6-5,NA,CASRTPGYTEAFF,TGTGCCAGCAGGACCCCAGGGTACACTGAAGCTTTCTTT
TRBJ2-3,NA,TRBV24-1,NA,CATSDPTIESGASTDTQYF,TGTGCCACCAGTGACCCCACGATAGAGTCGGGGGCCAGCACAGATACGCAGTATTTT
TRBJ2-1,NA,TRBV7-9,NA,CASSLRVDDEQFF,TGTGCCAGCAGCTTGCGAGTTGACGATGAGCAGTTCTTC
TRBJ1-6,NA,TRBV4-1,NA,CASSQGHFYNSPLHF,TGCGCCAGCAGCCAAGGGCACTTTTATAATTCACCCCTCCACTTT
TRBJ2-5,NA,TRBV18,NA,CASSPAGNNWYQETQYF,TGTGCCAGCTCACCAGCGGGGAATAATTGGTACCAAGAGACCCAGTACTTC
TRBJ2-1,NA,TRBV3-1/TRBV3-2,NA,CASSQEMTGDHNEQFF,TGTGCCAGCAGCCAAGAGATGACAGGAGACCACAATGAGCAGTTCTTC
TRBJ1-1,few,TRBV4-1,NA,CASSQAGDFTEAFF,TGCGCCAGCAGCCAAGCTGGGGATTTCACTGAAGCTTTCTTT
TRBJ1-5,NA,TRBV12-3/TRBV12-4,NA,CASIADSNQPQHF,TGTGCCAGCATCGCAGATAGCAATCAGCCCCAGCATTTT
TRBJ1-4,NA,TRBV5-4,NA,CASSLGPATNEKLFF,TGTGCCAGCAGCTTGGGGCCTGCAACTAATGAAAAACTGTTTTTT
TRBJ2-2,NA,TRBV24-1,NA,CATSDRRQNTGELFF,TGTGCCACCAGTGATCGCAGACAGAACACCGGGGAGCTGTTTTTT
TRBJ2-7,NA,TRBV7-9,TRBD2,CASSLGVRGGAAYEQYF,TGTGCCAGCAGCTTAGGGGTACGCGGGGGGGCTGCCTACGAGCAGTACTTC
TRBJ2-3,NA,TRBV7-6,NA,CASSLAGGRRFTDTQYF,TGTGCCAGCAGCTTAGCGGGGGGGCGACGGTTCACAGATACGCAGTATTTT
TRBJ1-5,NA,TRBV7-9,NA,CASSLAFGQPQHF,TGTGCCAGCAGCTTAGCTTTCGGCCAGCCCCAGCATTTT
TRBJ2-2,few,TRBV24-1,TRBD1,CATSDPGQGTGELFF,TGTGCCACCAGTGACCCGGGACAGGGAACCGGGGAGCTGTTTTTT
TRBJ2-7,once,TRBV6-5,NA,CASSARTVNSGDF,TGTGCCAGCAGCGCACGGACCGTTAACAGTGGTGACTTC
TRBJ2-3,NA,TRBV5-1,NA,CASSFPGHPTDTQYF,TGCGCCAGCAGCTTCCCAGGGCACCCCACAGATACGCAGTATTTT
TRBJ1-1,NA,TRBV5-1,NA,CASSLEGSTEAFF,TGCGCCAGCAGCTTGGAGGGGTCTACTGAAGCTTTCTTT
TRBJ2-3,NA,TRBV28,NA,CASSAPAPAPSTQYF,TGTGCCAGCAGTGCCCCCGCCCCGGCCCCTTCAACGCAGTATTTT
TRBJ1-5,NA,TRBV18,TRBD1,CASSPSNRGDNQPQHF,TGTGCCAGCTCACCTTCTAACAGGGGCGACAATCAGCCCCAGCATTTT
TRBJ2-5,NA,TRBV7-9,TRBD1,CASSLGQAYQETQYF,TGTGCCAGCAGCCTAGGACAGGCGTACCAAGAGACCCAGTACTTC
TRBJ1-1,few,TRBV10-1,NA,CASSDSQGGSTEAFF,TGCGCCAGCAGTGATTCTCAGGGCGGGAGCACTGAAGCTTTCTTT
TRBJ2-2,once,TRBV29-1,NA,CSVDSGGPNTGELFF,TGCAGCGTTGATTCTGGCGGCCCGAACACCGGGGAGCTGTTTTTT
TRBJ1-5,NA,TRBV5-6,NA,CASSPDPNQPQHF,TGTGCCAGCAGCCCGGATCCGAATCAGCCCCAGCATTTT
TRBJ2-6,NA,TRBV11-3,NA,CASEPGHLSGANVLTF,TGTGCCAGTGAACCGGGACATCTATCTGGGGCCAACGTCCTGACTTTC
TRBJ2-3,few,TRBV7-2,NA,CASSLRQTDTQYF,TGTGCCAGCAGCCTAAGACAGACAGATACGCAGTATTTT
TRBJ2-1,NA,TRBV6-5,NA,CASNRHGTNEQFF,TGTGCCAGCAACCGCCACGGAACTAATGAGCAGTTCTTC